One sample yielded the 16 T cell receptor beta chains listed below, sequenced in a study of blood T cell repertoires in COVID-19. The table came from immunoSEQ multiplex PCR; TCRdb's copy has only in-frame clones and leaves some out. Here the sample spans 120,000 to 150,000 clones, 65% to 80% being singletons. The material sequenced was peripheral blood. The origin of the receptors is a man older than 75 with acute or convalescent COVID-19.

J is TRBJ1-6 and V is TRBV30; 7 positions match TRBD1. CDR3 length: 14 amino acids. The germline CDR1 and CDR2 sequences are GTSNPN and SVGIG (reference sequence). V dropped 3 bases and J dropped 6; count of bases not matched to a gene: 5. The CDR3: CAWSAGQSNSPLHF. Written as DNA, the CDR3 is TGTGCCTGGAGCGCGGGACAGTCTAATTCACCCCTCCACTTT.

The gene calls are TRBV7-9 and TRBJ1-1, with D maybe TRBD1 (6 bases). Trimming shortened V by 5 bases and J by 4 bases, and 17 bases separated the two germline ends. The CDR3 has 15 amino acids. The V gene's germline CDR1 is SEHNR and CDR2 FQNEAQ (reference sequence). The CDR3 here is CASSQRRGPLTEAFF. CDR3 in DNA: TGTGCCAGCAGCCAACGCAGGGGTCCGCTCACTGAAGCTTTCTTT.

The rearrangement links TRBV7-2 to TRBJ1-6, with 9 positions matching TRBD1. Germline V gives CDR1 SGHTA, CDR2 FQGNSA. The CDR3 sequence is 16 residues long. After removal of 8 bases from V and 0 bases from J, the junction contained 5 bases not matched to a gene. The chain's CDR3 is CASRTGASSYNSPLHF. CDR3 nucleotides: TGTGCCAGCCGGACAGGGGCGAGCTCCTATAATTCACCCCTCCACTTT. The full variable domain, completed using reference TRBV7-2 and TRBJ1-6, is GAGVSQSPSNKVTEKGKDVELRCDPISGHTALYWYRQSLGQGLEFLIYFQGNSAPDKSGLPSDRFSAERTGGSVSTLTIQRTQQEDSAVYLCASRTGASSYNSPLHFGNGTRLTVT.

In DNA, the CDR3 is TGCGCCAGCAGCTTGGCCTTGGGACAGGGAGGTGAAGCTTTCTTT. Its translation is CASSLALGQGGEAFF. V gene TRBV5-1 combines with J gene TRBJ1-1; 9 positions match TRBD1. The CDR3 runs to 15 residues. The V and J ends lost 0 bases and 7 bases, in that order; junction bases with no gene match: 7. Germline CDR1 is SGHRS and CDR2 is YFSETQ.

The J gene is TRBJ2-1, the V gene TRBV18; 9 positions match TRBD2. CDR1 KGHSH and CDR2 LQKENI come from the germline V gene. This CDR3 comprises 15 residues. J gave up 6 bases and V 2 bases, and 5 bases lay outside the gene matches. DNA of the CDR3: TGTGCCAGCTCACCATTTAGCGGGGGACTCAATGAGCAGTTCTTC. Its protein product is CASSPFSGGLNEQFF.

V and J are TRBV6-2 or TRBV6-3 and TRBJ2-1; a possible D gene is TRBD1 (6 bases). The CDR3 spans 15 residues. Deletions cut 5 bases from V and 0 bases from J, with 11 bases between. Germline V gene data show CDR1 as MNHEY and CDR2 as SVGEGT. This chain's CDR3 is CASSRQVSSYNEQFF. CDR3 nucleotide sequence: TGTGCCAGCAGTAGACAGGTCAGCTCCTACAATGAGCAGTTCTTC.

The V and J genes are TRBV19 and TRBJ1-5; D is ambiguous. The V and J ends lost 0 bases and 1 base respectively, with 19 bases between them. The CDR3 consists of 19 residues. Germline V CDR1 and CDR2: LNHDA, SQIVND (reference sequence). In DNA, the CDR3 is TGTGCCAGTAGTATAGATCCACGTCCCTCACACGAAAGCAATCAGCCCCAGCATTTT. Its protein is CASSIDPRPSHESNQPQHF.

The gene calls are TRBV10-3 and TRBJ2-3, with TRBD1 matching 8 bases. The V and J ends lost 4 bases and 2 bases, in that order; junction bases with no gene match: 5. The CDR3 consists of 15 residues. Germline CDR1 reads ENHRY; CDR2 reads SYGVKD. CDR3: CAISVRGRPTDTQYF. Written as DNA, the CDR3 is TGTGCCATCAGTGTCAGGGGGCGCCCCACAGATACGCAGTATTTT.

This clone has at least ten counts. This rearrangement joins TRBV13 to TRBJ1-5; a weak D match, TRBD1 (5 bases). Trimming removed 3 bases at V and 3 bases at J, with 12 bases between. CDR3 size: 15 residues. Germline CDR1 and CDR2: PRHDT and FYEKMQ (reference sequence). The CDR3 protein is CASSFTGDDNQPQHF. The CDR3 nucleotides read TGTGCCAGCAGCTTTACGGGGGACGACAATCAGCCCCAGCATTTT. The complete variable domain, with remaining parts taken from reference TRBV13 and TRBJ1-5, reads AAGVIQSPRHLIKEKRETATLKCYPIPRHDTVYWYQQGPGQDPQFLISFYEKMQSDKGSIPDRFSAQQFSDYHSELNMSSLELGDSALYFCASSFTGDDNQPQHFGDGTRLSIL.

The V and J genes are TRBV5-1 and TRBJ2-3; the match to TRBD1 covers 10 bases. Per the germline V gene, CDR1 is SGHRS and CDR2 is YFSETQ. The CDR3 consists of 15 residues. After removal of 3 bases from V and 6 bases from J, the junction contained 7 bases not matched to a gene. CDR3 coding DNA: TGCGCCAGCAGCTCAACGGGACAGGGGCCGGATACGCAGTATTTT. This encodes CASSSTGQGPDTQYF.

The V gene is TRBV18, the J gene TRBJ1-3, with a possible D match to TRBD1 (5 bases). Trimming took off 4 bases at V and 1 base at J, with 11 bases between the two ends. The CDR3 runs 15 residues. Germline CDR1 KGHSH, CDR2 LQKENI. The CDR3 sequence is CASSQRQFSGNTIYF. The CDR3 DNA reads TGTGCCAGCTCACAACGACAGTTTTCTGGAAACACCATATATTTT. The full variable domain, completed using reference TRBV18 and TRBJ1-3, is NAGVMQNPRHLVRRRGQEARLRCSPMKGHSHVYWYRQLPEEGLKFMVYLQKENIIDESGMPKERFSAEFPKEGPSILRIQQVVRGDSAAYFCASSQRQFSGNTIYFGEGSWLTVV.

V and J are TRBV5-1 and TRBJ1-2; a weak D match, TRBD1 (5 bases). The V and J ends lost 2 bases and 0 bases respectively, with 11 bases between them. Germline V CDR1 and CDR2: SGHRS, YFSETQ. The CDR3 extends over 15 amino acids. CDR3 region: CASSFGSGANYGYTF. The CDR3 DNA sequence: TGCGCCAGCAGCTTTGGTTCGGGGGCTAACTATGGCTACACCTTC.

V and J are TRBV7-8 and TRBJ2-1; D is ambiguous. CDR1 is SGHVS, CDR2 FQNEAQ, per germline. Deletions cut 3 bases from V and 9 bases from J, with 9 bases between. CDR3 length equals 12 residues. For the CDR3, the DNA is TGTGCCAGCAGCTTTAGACTGGGTGAGCAGTTCTTC. Amino acid sequence: CASSFRLGEQFF.

The chain is built from TRBV3-1 (or the pseudogene TRBV3-2) and TRBJ2-5, with 9 bases that match TRBD1. Germline CDR1 is LGHDT and CDR2 is YNNKEL (reference sequence). V shed 4 bases, J shed 1 base, and the junction held 1 base outside the gene matches. The CDR3 sequence is 14 residues long. The CDR3 loop is CASSRGQGQETQYF. Here the CDR3 DNA reads TGTGCCAGCAGCCGGGGACAGGGCCAAGAGACCCAGTACTTC.

Ten or more counts support this clone. This chain uses TRBV11-2 with TRBJ1-1; no clear D gene. The length of the CDR3 is 15 residues. The ends were cut back, 6 bases at V and 3 bases at J, with 17 bases in the middle. Germline CDR1 SGHAT, CDR2 FQNNGV. CDR3 residues: CASRSRPPGDTEAFF. The DNA of the CDR3 is TGTGCCAGCAGATCTAGGCCCCCCGGGGACACTGAAGCTTTCTTT. Together with reference TRBV11-2 and TRBJ1-1, the CDR3 gives the full variable domain: EAGVAQSPRYKIIEKRQSVAFWCNPISGHATLYWYQQILGQGPKLLIQFQNNGVVDDSQLPKDRFSAERLKGVDSTLKIQPAKLEDSAVYLCASRSRPPGDTEAFFGQGTRLTVV.

The chain combines TRBV27 with TRBJ1-6; D is ambiguous. The germline gives CDR1 MNHEY, CDR2 SMNVEV (reference sequence). This CDR3 is built from 20 residues. Trimming shortened V by 1 base and J by 0 bases, and 19 bases separated the two germline ends. DNA of the CDR3: TGTGCCAGCAGTTTATTTGGGCCAGGTATACCGAGCTCCTATAATTCACCCCTCCACTTT. Translation gives CASSLFGPGIPSSYNSPLHF.